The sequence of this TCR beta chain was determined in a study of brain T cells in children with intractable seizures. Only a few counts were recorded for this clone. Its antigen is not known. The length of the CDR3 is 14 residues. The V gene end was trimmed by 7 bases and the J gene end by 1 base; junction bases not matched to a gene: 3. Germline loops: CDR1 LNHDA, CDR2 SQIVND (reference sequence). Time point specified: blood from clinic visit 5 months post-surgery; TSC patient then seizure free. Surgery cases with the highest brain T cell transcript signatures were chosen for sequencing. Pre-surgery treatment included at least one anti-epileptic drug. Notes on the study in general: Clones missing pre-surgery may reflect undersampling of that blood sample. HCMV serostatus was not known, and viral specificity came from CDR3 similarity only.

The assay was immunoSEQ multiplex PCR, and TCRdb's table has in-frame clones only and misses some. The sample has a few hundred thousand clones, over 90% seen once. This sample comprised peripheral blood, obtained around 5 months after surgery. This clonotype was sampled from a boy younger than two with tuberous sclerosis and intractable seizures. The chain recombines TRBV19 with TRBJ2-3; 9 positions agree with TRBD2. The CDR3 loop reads CASMGGRGTDTQYF. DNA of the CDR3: TGTGCCAGTATGGGCGGGAGGGGCACAGATACGCAGTATTTT.